A selection of T cell receptor beta chains follows, all from one sample in a study of blood T cells in healthy people across ages. Via MiXCR, TCRdb re-called the 5' RACE reads, giving one row per CDR3 protein. The sample lists fewer than 750,000 distinct CDR3 sequences, under 55% occurring once. The sample taken for sequencing was blood. The receptors were gathered from a man older than 75 in good health. Both conserved end residues are part of each CDR3. A D gene is named only where the DNA matches it firmly. Clone size is given for some rows only: seen once, a few or many times, or a class if the clone is expanded.

.	.	TRBJ2-1	TRBV5-5	CASSLAARTYNEQFF	TGTGCCAGCAGCTTGGCCGCCAGAACGTACAATGAGCAGTTCTTC
.	few	TRBJ2-1	TRBV20-1	CSATPRGIAASYNEQFF	TGCAGTGCTACTCCCAGGGGTATAGCGGCCTCCTACAATGAGCAGTTCTTC
.	.	TRBJ2-2	TRBV12-3/TRBV12-4	CASSLPRRGLRNTGELFF	TGTGCCAGCAGTCTACCCCGCCGGGGACTCCGTAACACCGGGGAGCTGTTTTTT
.	many	TRBJ2-1	TRBV6-5	CASSLRGAFPNEQFF	TGTGCCAGCAGCCTTCGAGGGGCCTTTCCCAATGAGCAGTTCTTC
TRBD2	.	TRBJ2-5	TRBV7-2	CASSPDLAAQETQYF	TGTGCCAGCAGCCCCGATCTAGCGGCCCAAGAGACCCAGTACTTC
TRBD1	.	TRBJ1-1	TRBV7-9	CASSPTGDTEAFF	TGTGCCAGCAGCCCAACAGGGGACACTGAAGCTTTCTTT
TRBD2	once	TRBJ2-1	TRBV27	CASILAGGLNGQFF	TGTGCCAGTATACTGGCGGGGGGTCTTAATGGGCAGTTCTTC
.	.	TRBJ2-3	TRBV7-9	CASSRRGGVRDRDPPDTQYF	TGTGCCAGCAGCCGTCGGGGCGGGGTCAGAGACAGGGATCCTCCAGATACGCAGTATTTT
TRBD2	.	TRBJ2-1	TRBV5-1	CASLAGTSGQTIYNEQFF	TGCGCCAGCCTCGCCGGGACTAGCGGGCAGACTATCTACAATGAGCAGTTCTTC
.	.	TRBJ2-7	TRBV5-1	CASSFAQTRGSSEQYF	TGCGCCAGCAGCTTCGCTCAAACGAGAGGGTCTAGCGAGCAGTACTTC
TRBD1	few	TRBJ2-1	TRBV2	CASTRQGYEQFF	TGTGCCAGCACCCGACAGGGGTATGAGCAGTTCTTC
TRBD1	.	TRBJ2-7	TRBV12-3/TRBV12-4	CASSFGTGVPSEQYF	TGTGCCAGCAGTTTTGGGACAGGGGTACCTAGCGAGCAGTACTTC
.	few	TRBJ2-3	TRBV7-2	CASSLSASLSTDTQYF	TGTGCCAGCAGCTTAAGCGCCAGCCTTTCTACAGATACGCAGTATTTT
TRBD1	many	TRBJ1-1	TRBV4-2	CASSQTGTGDTEAFF	TGTGCCAGCAGCCAGACCGGGACAGGGGACACTGAAGCTTTCTTT
TRBD2	.	TRBJ2-1	TRBV20-1	CSAYSGSNEQFF	TGCAGTGCTTATAGCGGGAGCAATGAGCAGTTCTTC
.	.	TRBJ2-3	TRBV29-1	CSVLLLVTDTQYF	TGCAGCGTTCTCCTATTAGTCACAGATACGCAGTATTTT
TRBD2	few	TRBJ2-1	TRBV6-2/TRBV6-3	CASSLSRTSGRGSEQFF	TGTGCCAGCAGTCTCTCCAGGACTAGCGGGAGAGGGAGTGAGCAGTTCTTC
.	few	TRBJ1-2	TRBV28	CASSPGVYLYGYTF	TGTGCCAGCAGTCCCGGGGTTTACTTATATGGCTACACCTTC
TRBD2	.	TRBJ2-1	TRBV9	CASSETSGKYNEQFF	TGTGCCAGCAGCGAAACTAGCGGCAAATACAATGAGCAGTTCTTC
.	few	TRBJ2-1	TRBV24-1	CATSDFRGSNEQFF	TGTGCCACCAGTGATTTTCGGGGGTCCAATGAGCAGTTCTTC
TRBD2	.	TRBJ2-3	TRBV6-2/TRBV6-3	CASSWTSGSRFTDTQYF	TGTGCCAGCAGTTGGACTAGCGGGAGTCGCTTCACAGATACGCAGTATTTT
TRBD2	many	TRBJ2-3	TRBV20-1	CSVGTSGTDTQYF	TGCAGTGTCGGGACTAGCGGCACAGATACGCAGTATTTT
.	.	TRBJ1-2	TRBV2	CASSEEARNGYTF	TGTGCCAGCAGTGAAGAGGCCAGAAATGGCTACACCTTC
.	.	TRBJ2-5	TRBV7-6	CASSLFPDQETQYF	TGTGCCAGCAGCTTATTCCCAGACCAAGAGACCCAGTACTTC
.	.	TRBJ2-3	TRBV7-2	CASSELTDTQYF	TGTGCCAGCAGCGAGCTCACAGATACGCAGTATTTT
.	few	TRBJ2-1	TRBV11-3	CASSLRQTDYNEQFF	TGTGCCAGCAGCTTAAGACAGACAGACTACAATGAGCAGTTCTTC
TRBD1	few	TRBJ2-7	TRBV6-1	CASSGQGISYEQYF	TGTGCCAGCAGTGGACAGGGCATCTCCTACGAGCAGTACTTC
.	many	TRBJ2-7	TRBV7-9	CASSSGKGTGTYEQYF	TGTGCCAGCAGCTCCGGCAAAGGGACGGGAACCTACGAGCAGTACTTC
.	.	TRBJ2-7	TRBV28	CASRQGEGGKGQYF	TGTGCCAGCAGACAAGGAGAAGGGGGGAAGGGGCAGTACTTC
.	.	TRBJ2-3	TRBV7-2	CASSPPPDTQYF	TGTGCCAGCAGCCCCCCTCCAGATACGCAGTATTTT
.	.	TRBJ1-4	TRBV6-5	CASSYAGAGREKLFF	TGTGCCAGCAGTTACGCGGGGGCAGGGAGAGAAAAACTGTTTTTT
TRBD2	once	TRBJ2-1	TRBV29-1	CSVRLAGEGSYNEQFF	TGCAGCGTGCGCTTAGCGGGAGAGGGCTCCTACAATGAGCAGTTCTTC
TRBD2	few	TRBJ2-5	TRBV5-1	CASRLRLAGPQETQYF	TGCGCCAGCAGACTGAGACTAGCGGGCCCCCAAGAGACCCAGTACTTC
TRBD1	.	TRBJ2-1	TRBV18	CASSYVTGTGNEQFF	TGTGCCAGCTCATACGTGACAGGGACGGGGAATGAGCAGTTCTTC
TRBD1	.	TRBJ1-2	TRBV20-1	CSAREQSGQRFYGYTF	TGCAGTGCTAGAGAACAGTCGGGACAGAGGTTCTATGGCTACACCTTC